This T cell receptor (beta chain) was recovered during a study of cytomegalovirus exposure and HLA in healthy donors. The overall study: The same platform as the 500 to 700 first-cohort repertoires was used for the 95 to 150 validation repertoires, a later analysis reported.

The repertoire was sequenced with immunoSEQ multiplex PCR; TCRdb's copy has only in-frame clones and lacks some. The table includes 250,000 to 400,000 clones, 88% detected once. A note on this clone: The antigen is undetermined.

Whole-study results and caveats: Despite most TCR sequences being rare, some public TCRs occurred in many donors. Using the classifier, cytomegalovirus status was reportedly diagnosed with high specificity and sensitivity.

V lost 4 bases and J lost 0; bases outside the gene matches: 4. Germline V gives CDR1 KGHSH, CDR2 LQKENI. CDR3 length: 15 amino acids. This receptor was obtained from a man aged 30 to 45 in good health and CMV-seronegative. The rearrangement joins TRBV18 to TRBJ2-5; 8 nucleotides match TRBD2. Specimen: PBMCs. CDR3 DNA: TGTGCCAGCTCACTATCACTAGCGGACCAAGAGACCCAGTACTTC. It specifies CASSLSLADQETQYF. Together with reference TRBV18 and TRBJ2-5, the CDR3 gives the full variable domain: NAGVMQNPRHLVRRRGQEARLRCSPMKGHSHVYWYRQLPEEGLKFMVYLQKENIIDESGMPKERFSAEFPKEGPSILRIQQVVRGDSAAYFCASSLSLADQETQYFGPGTRLLVL.